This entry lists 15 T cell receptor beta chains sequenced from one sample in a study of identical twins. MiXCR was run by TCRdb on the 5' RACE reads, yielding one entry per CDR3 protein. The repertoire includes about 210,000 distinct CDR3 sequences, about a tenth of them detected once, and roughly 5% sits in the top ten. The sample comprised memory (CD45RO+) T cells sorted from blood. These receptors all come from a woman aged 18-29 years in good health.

The CDR3: CAWTRDSYNEQFF. The CDR3, as DNA: TGTGCCTGGACGCGGGACTCCTACAATGAGCAGTTCTTC. The chain carries TRBV30 and TRBJ2-1, with TRBD2 as a possible D gene (6 bases). The V end was cut by 4 bases, the J end by 0 bases, with 7 bases between. This CDR3 comprises 13 residues. Germline V gene data show CDR1 as GTSNPN and CDR2 as SVGIG (reference sequence).

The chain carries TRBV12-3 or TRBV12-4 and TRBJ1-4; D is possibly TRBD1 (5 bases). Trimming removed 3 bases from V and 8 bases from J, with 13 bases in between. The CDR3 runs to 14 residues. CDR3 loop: CASSFGDWGEKLFF. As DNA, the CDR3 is TGTGCCAGCAGTTTCGGGGACTGGGGGGAAAAACTGTTTTTT.

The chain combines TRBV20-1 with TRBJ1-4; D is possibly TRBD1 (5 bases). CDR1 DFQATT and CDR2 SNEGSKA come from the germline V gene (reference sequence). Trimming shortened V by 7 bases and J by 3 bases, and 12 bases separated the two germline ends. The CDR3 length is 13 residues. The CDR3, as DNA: TGCAGTGTTGCGACAGCCTCTAATGAAAAACTGTTTTTT. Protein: CSVATASNEKLFF.

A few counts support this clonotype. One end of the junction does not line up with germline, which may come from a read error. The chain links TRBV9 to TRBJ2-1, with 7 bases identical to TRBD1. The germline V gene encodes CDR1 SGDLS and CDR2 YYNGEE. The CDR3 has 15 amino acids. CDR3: CASSPRTGSYNEQFF. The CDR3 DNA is TGTGCCAGCAGCCCAAGGACAGGATCCTACAATGAGCAATTCTTC. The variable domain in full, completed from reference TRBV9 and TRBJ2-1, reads DSGVTQTPKHLITATGQRVTLRCSPRSGDLSVYWYQQSLDQGLQFLIQYYNGEERAKGNILERFSAQQFPDLHSELNLSSLELGDSALYFCASSPRTGSYNEQFFGPGTRLTVL.

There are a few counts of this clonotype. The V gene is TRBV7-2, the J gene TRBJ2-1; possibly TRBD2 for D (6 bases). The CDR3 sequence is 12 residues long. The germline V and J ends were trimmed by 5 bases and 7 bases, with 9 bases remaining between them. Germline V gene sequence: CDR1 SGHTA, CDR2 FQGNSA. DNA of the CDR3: TGTGCCAGCAGCCGACTAGTTAATGAGCAGTTCTTC. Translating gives CASSRLVNEQFF. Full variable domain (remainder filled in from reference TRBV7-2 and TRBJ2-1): GAGVSQSPSNKVTEKGKDVELRCDPISGHTALYWYRQSLGQGLEFLIYFQGNSAPDKSGLPSDRFSAERTGGSVSTLTIQRTQQEDSAVYLCASSRLVNEQFFGPGTRLTVL.

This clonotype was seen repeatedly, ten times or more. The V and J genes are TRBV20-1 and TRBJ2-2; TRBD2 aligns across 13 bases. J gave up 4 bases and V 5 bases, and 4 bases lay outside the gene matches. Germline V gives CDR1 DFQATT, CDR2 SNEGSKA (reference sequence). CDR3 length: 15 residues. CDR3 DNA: TGCAGTGCTTCTCGACTAGCGGGGGGCACCGGGGAGCTGTTTTTT. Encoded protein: CSASRLAGGTGELFF.

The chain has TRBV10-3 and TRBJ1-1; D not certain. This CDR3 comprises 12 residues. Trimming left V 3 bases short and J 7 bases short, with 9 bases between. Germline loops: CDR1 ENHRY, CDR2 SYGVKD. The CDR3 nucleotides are TGTGCCATCAGTGAAGGTCGGGTTGAAGCTTTCTTT. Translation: CAISEGRVEAFF.

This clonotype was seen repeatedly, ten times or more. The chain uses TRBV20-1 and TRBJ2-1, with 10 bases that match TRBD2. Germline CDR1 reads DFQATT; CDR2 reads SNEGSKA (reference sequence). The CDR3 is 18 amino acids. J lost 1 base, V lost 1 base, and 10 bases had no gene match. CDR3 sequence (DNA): TGCAGTGCTAGAGGGAGAGCGGGAGGGCCGCGGTCCTACAATGAGCAGTTCTTC. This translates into CSARGRAGGPRSYNEQFF.

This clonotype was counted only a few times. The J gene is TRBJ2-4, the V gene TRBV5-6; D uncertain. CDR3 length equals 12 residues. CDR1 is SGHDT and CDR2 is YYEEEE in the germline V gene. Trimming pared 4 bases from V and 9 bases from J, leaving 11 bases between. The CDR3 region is CASSLRRTIQYF. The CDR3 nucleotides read TGTGCCAGCAGCCTCCGACGGACCATTCAGTACTTC.

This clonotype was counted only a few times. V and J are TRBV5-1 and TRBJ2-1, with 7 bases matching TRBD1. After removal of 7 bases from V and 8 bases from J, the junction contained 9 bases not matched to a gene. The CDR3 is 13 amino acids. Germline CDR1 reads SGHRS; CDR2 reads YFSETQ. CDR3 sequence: CASRDRVGDEQFF. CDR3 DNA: TGCGCCAGCCGCGACAGGGTTGGGGATGAGCAGTTCTTC.

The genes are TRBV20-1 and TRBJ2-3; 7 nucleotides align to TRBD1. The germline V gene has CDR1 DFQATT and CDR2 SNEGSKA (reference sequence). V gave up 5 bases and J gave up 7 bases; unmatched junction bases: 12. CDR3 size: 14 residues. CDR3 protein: CSAPRQGRMNTQYF. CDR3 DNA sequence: TGCAGTGCTCCTCGACAGGGCCGCATGAATACGCAGTATTTT.

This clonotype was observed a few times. The CDR3 DNA follows: TGTGCCAGCGGTTGGGGGACGTACGAGCAGTACTTC. Protein product: CASGWGTYEQYF. The chain employs TRBV27 and TRBJ2-7; either TRBD1 or TRBD2 may fit D (5 bases each). The CDR3 has 12 residues. The V gene lost 8 bases and the J gene lost 4 bases, with 12 bases spanning the gap. CDR1 and CDR2 (germline): MNHEY, SMNVEV (reference sequence).

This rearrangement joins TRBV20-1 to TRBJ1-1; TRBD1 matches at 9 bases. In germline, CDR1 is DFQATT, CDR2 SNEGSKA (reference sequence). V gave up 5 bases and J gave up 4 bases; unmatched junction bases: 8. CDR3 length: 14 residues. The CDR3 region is CSAPTGTGFTEAFF. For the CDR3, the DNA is TGCAGTGCTCCCACCGGGACAGGGTTCACTGAAGCTTTCTTT.

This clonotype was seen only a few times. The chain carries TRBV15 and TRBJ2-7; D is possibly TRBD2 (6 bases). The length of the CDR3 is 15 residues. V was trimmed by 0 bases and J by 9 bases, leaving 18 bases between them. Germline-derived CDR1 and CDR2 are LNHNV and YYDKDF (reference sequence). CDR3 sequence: CATSREVGSLAAQYF. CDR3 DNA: TGTGCCACCAGCAGAGAAGTTGGGAGTTTAGCGGCGCAGTACTTC.

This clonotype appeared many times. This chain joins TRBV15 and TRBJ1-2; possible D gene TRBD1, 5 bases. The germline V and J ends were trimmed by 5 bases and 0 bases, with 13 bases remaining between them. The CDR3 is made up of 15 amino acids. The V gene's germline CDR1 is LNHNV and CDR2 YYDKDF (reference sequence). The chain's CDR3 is CATSPRGDSNYGYTF. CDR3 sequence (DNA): TGTGCCACCAGCCCCCGAGGGGACTCTAACTATGGCTACACCTTC. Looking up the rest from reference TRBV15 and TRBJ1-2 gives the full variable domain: DAMVIQNPRYQVTQFGKPVTLSCSQTLNHNVMYWYQQKSSQAPKLLFHYYDKDFNNEADTPDNFQSRRPNTSFCFLDIRSPGLGDTAMYLCATSPRGDSNYGYTFGSGTRLTVV.